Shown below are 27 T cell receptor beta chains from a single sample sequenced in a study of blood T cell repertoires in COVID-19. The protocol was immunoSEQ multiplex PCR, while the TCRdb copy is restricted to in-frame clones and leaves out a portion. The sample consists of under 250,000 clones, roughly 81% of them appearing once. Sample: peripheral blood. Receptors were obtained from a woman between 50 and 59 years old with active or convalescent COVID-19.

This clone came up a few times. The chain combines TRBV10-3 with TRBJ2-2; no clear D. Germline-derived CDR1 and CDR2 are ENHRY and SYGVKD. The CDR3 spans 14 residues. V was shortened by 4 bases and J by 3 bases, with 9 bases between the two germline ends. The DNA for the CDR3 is TGTGCCATCAGTGTCGGAGACGACACCGGGGAGCTGTTTTTT. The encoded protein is CAISVGDDTGELFF.

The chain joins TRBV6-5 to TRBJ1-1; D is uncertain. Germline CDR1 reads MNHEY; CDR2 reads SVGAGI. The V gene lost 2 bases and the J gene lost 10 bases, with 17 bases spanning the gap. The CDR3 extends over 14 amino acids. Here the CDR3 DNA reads TGTGCCAGCAGTTACGGACTTGGATCGGTGCGAGCTTTCTTT. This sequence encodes CASSYGLGSVRAFF.

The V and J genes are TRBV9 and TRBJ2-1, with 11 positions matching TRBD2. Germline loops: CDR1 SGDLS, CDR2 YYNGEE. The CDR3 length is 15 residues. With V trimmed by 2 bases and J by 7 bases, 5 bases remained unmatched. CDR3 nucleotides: TGTGCCAGCAGCGTCATGGGACTAGCGGTAAATGAGCAGTTCTTC. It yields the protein CASSVMGLAVNEQFF. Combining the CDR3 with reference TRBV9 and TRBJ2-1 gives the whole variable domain DSGVTQTPKHLITATGQRVTLRCSPRSGDLSVYWYQQSLDQGLQFLIQYYNGEERAKGNILERFSAQQFPDLHSELNLSSLELGDSALYFCASSVMGLAVNEQFFGPGTRLTVL.

The CDR3 loop is CASSGTGRVYEQYF. Written as DNA, the CDR3 is TGCGCCAGCAGCGGGACAGGGAGAGTTTACGAGCAGTACTTC. This chain connects TRBV5-1 to TRBJ2-7, with 9 bases identical to TRBD1. The CDR3 is 14 residues long. The V and J ends lost 4 bases and 4 bases, in that order; junction bases with no gene match: 6. From germline, CDR1 is SGHRS and CDR2 YFSETQ.

The CDR3 DNA follows: TGTGCCAGCAGCCTTGAGCGGGGCCCTGTTTACGAGCAGTACTTC. It codes for CASSLERGPVYEQYF. The chain recombines TRBV5-5 with TRBJ2-7, with 7 bases fitting TRBD2. The length of the CDR3 is 15 residues. The V gene end was trimmed by 4 bases and the J gene end by 4 bases; junction bases not matched to a gene: 11. Looked up from germline, CDR1 is SGHKS and CDR2 is YYEKEE (reference sequence).

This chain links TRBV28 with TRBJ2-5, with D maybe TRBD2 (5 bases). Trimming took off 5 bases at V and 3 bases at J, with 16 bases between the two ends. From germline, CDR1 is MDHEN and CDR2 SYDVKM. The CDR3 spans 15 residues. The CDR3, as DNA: TGTGCCAGCAGTAGTCCGGTGGTGGGAGAAGAGACCCAGTACTTC. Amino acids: CASSSPVVGEETQYF.

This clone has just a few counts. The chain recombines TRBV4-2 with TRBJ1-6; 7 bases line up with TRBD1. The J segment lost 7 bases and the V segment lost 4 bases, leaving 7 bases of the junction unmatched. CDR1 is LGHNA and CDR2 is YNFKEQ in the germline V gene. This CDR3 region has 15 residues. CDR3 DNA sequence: TGTGCCAGCAGCCCCAGACAGGGTGGGAATTCACCCCTCCACTTT. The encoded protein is CASSPRQGGNSPLHF.

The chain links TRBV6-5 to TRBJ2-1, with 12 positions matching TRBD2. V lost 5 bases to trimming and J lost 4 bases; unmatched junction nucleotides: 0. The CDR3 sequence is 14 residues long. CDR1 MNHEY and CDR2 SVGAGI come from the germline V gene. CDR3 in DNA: TGTGCCAGCAGTCTAGCGGGAGGGTACAATGAGCAGTTCTTC. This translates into CASSLAGGYNEQFF.

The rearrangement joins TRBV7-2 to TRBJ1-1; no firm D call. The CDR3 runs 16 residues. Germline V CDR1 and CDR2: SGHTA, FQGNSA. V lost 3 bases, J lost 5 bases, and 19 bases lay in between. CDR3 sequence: CASSLGPGGLGTEAFF. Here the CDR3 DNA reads TGTGCCAGCAGCTTGGGCCCCGGAGGCTTGGGAACTGAAGCTTTCTTT.

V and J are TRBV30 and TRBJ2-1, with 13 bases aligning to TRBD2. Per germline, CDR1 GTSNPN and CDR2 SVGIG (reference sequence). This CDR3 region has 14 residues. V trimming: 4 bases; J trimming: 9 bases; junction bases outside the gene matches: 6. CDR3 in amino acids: CAWTRLAGGGEQFF. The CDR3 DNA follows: TGTGCCTGGACCAGACTAGCGGGAGGAGGTGAGCAGTTCTTC.

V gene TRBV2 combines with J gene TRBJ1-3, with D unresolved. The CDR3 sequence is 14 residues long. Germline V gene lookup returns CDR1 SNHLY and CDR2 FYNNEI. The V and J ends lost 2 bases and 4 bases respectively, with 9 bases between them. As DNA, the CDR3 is TGTGCCAGCAGTGAATTGGTGACAGGAAACACCATATATTTT. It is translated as CASSELVTGNTIYF.

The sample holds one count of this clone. Here the CDR3 reads CASMGDSSYEQYV. For the CDR3, the DNA is TGCGCCAGCATGGGGGACAGCTCCTACGAGCAGTACGTC. This chain links TRBV10-1 with TRBJ2-7; TRBD1 matches 7 bases. CDR3 length: 13 amino acids. V lost 7 bases to trimming and J lost 0 bases; unmatched junction nucleotides: 3. CDR1 is WNHNN and CDR2 is SYGVQD in the germline V gene (reference sequence).

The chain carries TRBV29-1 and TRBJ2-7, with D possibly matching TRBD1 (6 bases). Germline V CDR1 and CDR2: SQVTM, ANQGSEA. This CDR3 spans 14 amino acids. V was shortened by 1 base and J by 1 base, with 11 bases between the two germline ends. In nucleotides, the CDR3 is TGCAGCGTTGAAGGTGAGGGGGAGTCCTACGAGCAGTACTTC. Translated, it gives CSVEGEGESYEQYF.

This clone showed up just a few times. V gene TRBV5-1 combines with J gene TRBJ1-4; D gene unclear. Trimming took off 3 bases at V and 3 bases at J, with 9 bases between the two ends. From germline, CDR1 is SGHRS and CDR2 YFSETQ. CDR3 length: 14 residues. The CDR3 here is CASSYTAANEKLFF. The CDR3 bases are TGCGCCAGCAGCTACACAGCGGCTAATGAAAAACTGTTTTTT.

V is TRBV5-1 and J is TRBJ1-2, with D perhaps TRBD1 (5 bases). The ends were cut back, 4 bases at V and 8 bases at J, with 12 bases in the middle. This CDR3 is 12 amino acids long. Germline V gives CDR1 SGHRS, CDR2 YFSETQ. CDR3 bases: TGCGCCAGCAGCCTGCAGGGTTGGGGCTACACCTTC. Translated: CASSLQGWGYTF.

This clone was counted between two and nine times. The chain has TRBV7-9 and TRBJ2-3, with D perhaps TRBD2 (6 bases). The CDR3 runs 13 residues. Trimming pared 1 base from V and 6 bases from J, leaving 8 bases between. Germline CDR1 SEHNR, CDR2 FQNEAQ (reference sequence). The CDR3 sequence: CASSLDAGDTQYF. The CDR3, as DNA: TGTGCCAGCAGCTTAGATGCGGGGGATACGCAGTATTTT.

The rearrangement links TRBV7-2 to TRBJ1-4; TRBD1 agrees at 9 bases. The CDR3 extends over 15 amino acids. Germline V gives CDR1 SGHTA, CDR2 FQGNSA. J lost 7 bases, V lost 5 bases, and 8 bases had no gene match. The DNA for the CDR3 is TGTGCCAGCAGCGCGGGACAGGGCCGCGGTGAAAAACTGTTTTTT. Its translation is CASSAGQGRGEKLFF.

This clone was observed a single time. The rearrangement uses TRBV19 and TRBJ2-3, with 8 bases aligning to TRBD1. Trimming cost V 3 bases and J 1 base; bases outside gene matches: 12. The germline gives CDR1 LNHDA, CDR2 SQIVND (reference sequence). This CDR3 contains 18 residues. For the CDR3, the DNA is TGTGCCAGTAGTATCTCCTGGCGGACAGGGAGTGGCACAGATACGCAGTATTTT. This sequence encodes CASSISWRTGSGTDTQYF.

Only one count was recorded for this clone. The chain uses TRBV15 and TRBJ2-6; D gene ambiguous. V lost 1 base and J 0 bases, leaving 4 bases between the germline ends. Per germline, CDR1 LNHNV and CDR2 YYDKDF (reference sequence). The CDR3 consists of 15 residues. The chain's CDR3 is CATSRVSSGANVLTF. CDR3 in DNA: TGTGCCACCAGCAGAGTGAGCTCTGGGGCCAACGTCCTGACTTTC.

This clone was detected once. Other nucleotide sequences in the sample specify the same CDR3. The CDR3 spells CASSLQGRETQYF. For the CDR3, the DNA is TGTGCCAGCAGTTTACAGGGGCGCGAGACCCAGTACTTC. The chain couples TRBV28 to TRBJ2-5; tentatively, D is TRBD1 (6 bases). The V end was cut by 2 bases, the J end by 5 bases, with 9 bases between. In germline, CDR1 is MDHEN, CDR2 SYDVKM. The CDR3 has 13 residues.

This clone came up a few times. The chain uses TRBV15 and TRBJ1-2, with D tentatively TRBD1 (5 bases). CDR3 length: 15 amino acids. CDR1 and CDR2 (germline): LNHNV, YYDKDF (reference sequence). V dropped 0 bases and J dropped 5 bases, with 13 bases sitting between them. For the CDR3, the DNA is TGTGCCACCAGCAGAGAACAGGCCCGAGTTTATGGCTACACCTTC. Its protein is CATSREQARVYGYTF. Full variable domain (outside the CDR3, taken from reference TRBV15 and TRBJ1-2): DAMVIQNPRYQVTQFGKPVTLSCSQTLNHNVMYWYQQKSSQAPKLLFHYYDKDFNNEADTPDNFQSRRPNTSFCFLDIRSPGLGDTAMYLCATSREQARVYGYTFGSGTRLTVV.

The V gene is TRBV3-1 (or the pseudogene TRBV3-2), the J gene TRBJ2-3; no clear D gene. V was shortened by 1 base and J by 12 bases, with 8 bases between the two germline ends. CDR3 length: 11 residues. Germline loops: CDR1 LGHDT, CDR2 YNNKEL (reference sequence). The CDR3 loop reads CASSQGTFQYF. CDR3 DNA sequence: TGTGCCAGCAGCCAAGGAACTTTTCAGTATTTT.

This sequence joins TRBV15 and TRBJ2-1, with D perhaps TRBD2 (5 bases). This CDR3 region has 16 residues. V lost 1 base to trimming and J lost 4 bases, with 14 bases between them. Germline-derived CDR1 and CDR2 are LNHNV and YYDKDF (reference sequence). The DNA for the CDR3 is TGTGCCACCAGCAGAGGGTCTAGCACCGCTTACAATGAGCAGTTCTTC. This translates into CATSRGSSTAYNEQFF.

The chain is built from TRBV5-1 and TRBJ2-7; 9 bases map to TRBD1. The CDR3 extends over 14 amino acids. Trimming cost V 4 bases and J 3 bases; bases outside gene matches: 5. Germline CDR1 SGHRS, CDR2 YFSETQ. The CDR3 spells CASSVGQGIYEQYF. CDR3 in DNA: TGCGCCAGCAGCGTCGGACAGGGGATCTACGAGCAGTACTTC.

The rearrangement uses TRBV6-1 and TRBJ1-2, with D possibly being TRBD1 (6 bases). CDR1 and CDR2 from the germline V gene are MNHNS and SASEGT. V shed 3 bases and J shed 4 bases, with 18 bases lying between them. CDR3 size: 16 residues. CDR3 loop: CASSEGSLTGLYGYTF. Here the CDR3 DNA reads TGTGCCAGCAGTGAGGGGTCCCTAACAGGGCTCTATGGCTACACCTTC.

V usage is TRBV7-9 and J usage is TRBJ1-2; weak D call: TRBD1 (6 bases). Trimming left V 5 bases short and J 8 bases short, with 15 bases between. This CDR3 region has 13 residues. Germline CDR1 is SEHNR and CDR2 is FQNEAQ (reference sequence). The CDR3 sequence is CASSLEQGGGYTF. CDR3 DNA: TGTGCCAGCAGCCTAGAACAGGGCGGAGGCTACACCTTC.

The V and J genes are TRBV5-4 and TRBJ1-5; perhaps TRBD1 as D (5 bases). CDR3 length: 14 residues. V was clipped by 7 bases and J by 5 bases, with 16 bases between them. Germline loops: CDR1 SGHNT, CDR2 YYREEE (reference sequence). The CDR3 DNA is TGTGCCAGCGGCTCCCAGGGTGAGGATCAGCCCCAGCATTTT. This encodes CASGSQGEDQPQHF.